This TCR beta chain was captured by sequencing in a study of glioma-infiltrating T cells after dendritic cell vaccination. This clone has only a few counts. Blood PBMC samples: pre-vaccination, two weeks post third vaccination, and at tumor progression. The CDR3 spans 17 residues. CDR1 and CDR2 (germline): SGDLS, YYNGEE. The V gene lost 0 bases and the J gene lost 0 bases, with 14 bases spanning the gap. Primers: 60 V beta forward and 13 J beta reverse. Assay used: immunoSEQ multiplex PCR; TCRdb lists only in-frame clones, some missing. In the table there are under 100,000 clones, over 75% of which are singletons.

V and J are TRBV9 and TRBJ2-3; tentatively, D is TRBD2 (6 bases). The TCR comes from a human donor with glioblastoma. The sample in question was blood, obtained before dendritic cell vaccination. DNA for the CDR3: TGTGCCAGCAGCGTAGGTTGGTCTGGGGGGAGCACAGATACGCAGTATTTT. Translating gives CASSVGWSGGSTDTQYF.